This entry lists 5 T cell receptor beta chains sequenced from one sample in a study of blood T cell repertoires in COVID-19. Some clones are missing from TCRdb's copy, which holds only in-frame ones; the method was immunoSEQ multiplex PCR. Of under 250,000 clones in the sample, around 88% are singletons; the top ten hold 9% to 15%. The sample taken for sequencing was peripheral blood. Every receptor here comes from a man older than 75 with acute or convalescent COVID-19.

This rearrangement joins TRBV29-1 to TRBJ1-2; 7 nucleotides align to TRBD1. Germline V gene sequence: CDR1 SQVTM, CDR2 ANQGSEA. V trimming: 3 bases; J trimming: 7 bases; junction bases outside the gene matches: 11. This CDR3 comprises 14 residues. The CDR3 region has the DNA TGCAGCGTTGACCAGCGACAGGGAGGTGGTGGCTACACCTTC. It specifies CSVDQRQGGGGYTF. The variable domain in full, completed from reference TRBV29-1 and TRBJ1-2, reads SAVISQKPSRDICQRGTSLTIQCQVDSQVTMMFWYRQQPGQSLTLIATANQGSEATYESGFVIDKFPISRPNLTFSTLTVSNMSPEDSSIYLCSVDQRQGGGGYTFGSGTRLTVV.

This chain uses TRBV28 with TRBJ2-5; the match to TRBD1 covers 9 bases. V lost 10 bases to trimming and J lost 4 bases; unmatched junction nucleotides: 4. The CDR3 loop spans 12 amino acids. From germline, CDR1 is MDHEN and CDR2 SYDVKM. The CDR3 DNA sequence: TGTGCCACCGGGACAGGGATAGAGACCCAGTACTTC. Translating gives CATGTGIETQYF.

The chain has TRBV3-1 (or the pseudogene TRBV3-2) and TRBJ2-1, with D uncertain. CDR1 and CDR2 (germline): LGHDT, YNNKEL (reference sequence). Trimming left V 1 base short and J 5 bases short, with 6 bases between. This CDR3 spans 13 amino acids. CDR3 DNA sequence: TGTGCCAGCAGCCAAGCCTCTCACAATGAGCAGTTCTTC. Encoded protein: CASSQASHNEQFF.

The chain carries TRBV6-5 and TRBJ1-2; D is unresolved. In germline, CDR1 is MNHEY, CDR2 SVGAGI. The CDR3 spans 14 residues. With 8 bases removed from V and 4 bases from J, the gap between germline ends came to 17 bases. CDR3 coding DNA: TGTGCCAGCGGGCCCTTGGGTTCGTTCTATGGCTACACCTTC. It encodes CASGPLGSFYGYTF.

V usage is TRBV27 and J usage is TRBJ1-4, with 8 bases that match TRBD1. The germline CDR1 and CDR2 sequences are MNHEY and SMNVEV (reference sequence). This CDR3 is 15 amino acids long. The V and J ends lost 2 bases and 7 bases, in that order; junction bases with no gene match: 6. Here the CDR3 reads CASSLRTGYGEKLFF. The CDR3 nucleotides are TGTGCCAGCAGTTTACGGACAGGGTACGGTGAAAAACTGTTTTTT.